Listed here is a single T cell receptor (beta chain). The antigen is undetermined. This sample stems from a study of siplizumab effects on memory and regulatory T cells. The study, taken as a whole, reports: Siplizumab caused a significant drop in alloreactive sequences traceable to unstimulated CD4+ memory cells.

The table came from immunoSEQ multiplex PCR; TCRdb's copy has only in-frame clones and leaves some out. This sample yields approximately 97,000 clones, of which more than 85% are seen a single time; 1.1% belongs to the top ten. The CDR3 length is 16 residues. The V segment lost 3 bases and the J segment 4 bases; nucleotides outside the gene matches: 6. The V gene's germline CDR1 is MDHEN and CDR2 SYDVKM. Sequencing input: CD4+ T cells sorted from blood. The chain is built from TRBV28 and TRBJ1-5; 10 nucleotides align to TRBD1. The TCR originated in a human donor in good health. CDR3 nucleotide sequence: TGTGCCAGCAGTTTCAGGACAGGGGGGGGTAATCAGCCCCAGCATTTT. Protein sequence: CASSFRTGGGNQPQHF.